The 8 T cell receptor beta chains given below trace back to one sample, sequenced in a study of vaccination and CD4 T cells after COVID-19. Sequenced with the Oncomine TCR Beta short-read assay was DNA taken from cultured CD4+ T cells. One entry per CDR3 protein, called by TCRdb with MiXCR from the PCR reads. The top ten clones hold about 28% of a sample with about 8,300 distinct CDR3 sequences, 35% to 40% of them seen once. The treatment: roughly ten-day PBMC culture with coronavirus spike peptide pools or control peptides (ViraFEST assay). The unexposed donor provided CD4+ T cells, which were taken before the COVID-19 pandemic (2011-2018). Antigen specificity for these receptors is unknown. The sequencing sample was made of CD4+ T cells from blood, cultured in vitro. These receptors all come from a human donor in good health.

This clonotype was seen only once. The chain employs TRBV4-2 and TRBJ1-5; D possibly corresponds to TRBD1 (5 bases). The CDR3 spans 15 residues. The germline V gene encodes CDR1 LGHNA and CDR2 YNFKEQ. The germline V and J ends were trimmed by 1 base and 4 bases, with 11 bases remaining between them. This CDR3 is CASSQATGGNQPQHF. The CDR3 DNA is TGTGCCAGCAGCCAAGCTACAGGAGGAAATCAGCCCCAGCATTTT.

V and J are TRBV6-2 or TRBV6-3 and TRBJ2-7; 7 bases agree with TRBD2. V trimming: 6 bases; J trimming: 0 bases; junction bases outside the gene matches: 11. This CDR3 contains 16 residues. Germline V lookup: CDR1 MNHEY, CDR2 SVGEGT. The CDR3 loop reads CASRSPGLRGSYEQYF. The CDR3 bases are TGTGCCAGCAGGTCACCGGGACTACGGGGCTCCTACGAGCAGTACTTC.

This clonotype was counted only a few times. The chain joins TRBV2 to TRBJ1-2; TRBD1 agrees at 7 bases. With V trimmed by 7 bases and J by 4 bases, 12 bases remained unmatched. This CDR3 has 15 amino acids. Germline CDR1 is SNHLY and CDR2 is FYNNEI. The CDR3 is CASKSGTEFLYGYTF. DNA for the CDR3: TGTGCCAGCAAATCCGGGACAGAGTTTCTCTATGGCTACACCTTC.

The chain is built from TRBV6-5 and TRBJ1-1; D is unresolved. The CDR3 has 12 residues. Trimming shortened V by 2 bases and J by 7 bases, and 8 bases separated the two germline ends. Germline loops: CDR1 MNHEY, CDR2 SVGAGI. The CDR3 nucleotides read TGTGCCAGCAGTTACGGTCTGGGTGAAGCTTTCTTT. Translated: CASSYGLGEAFF.

This chain joins TRBV18 and TRBJ1-2, with 7 bases identical to TRBD1. The length of the CDR3 is 15 residues. Germline values: CDR1 KGHSH, CDR2 LQKENI. Unmatched junction bases numbered 9, after V lost 3 bases and J lost 5 bases. This CDR3 reads CASSPRTGLGYGYTF. The CDR3 region has the DNA TGTGCCAGCTCACCGAGGACAGGTCTTGGATATGGCTACACCTTC.

The V gene is TRBV10-3, the J gene TRBJ2-1; D is perhaps TRBD1 (5 bases). V shed 0 bases and J shed 10 bases, with 16 bases lying between them. The CDR3 is made up of 15 amino acids. CDR1 is ENHRY, CDR2 SYGVKD, per germline. CDR3 DNA sequence: TGTGCCATCAGTGAGTCACAGGCAGCCGGTGAGGAGCAGTTCTTC. Translating gives CAISESQAAGEEQFF.

In DNA form, the CDR3 reads TGTGCCAGCAGTTCAGGGGAGCATCAGCCCCAGCATTTT. Translated, it gives CASSSGEHQPQHF. The gene calls are TRBV7-9 and TRBJ1-5, with D perhaps matching TRBD1 (6 bases). Germline V gene sequence: CDR1 SEHNR, CDR2 FQNEAQ (reference sequence). CDR3 size: 13 residues. V was pared by 6 bases and J by 5 bases, with 11 bases between.

This clonotype has a handful of counts. The chain uses TRBV6-1 and TRBJ1-1, with D possibly being TRBD1 (5 bases). The CDR3 totals 15 residues. V was pared by 9 bases and J by 4 bases, with 21 bases between. Per the germline V gene, CDR1 is MNHNS and CDR2 is SASEGT. The DNA of the CDR3 is TGTGCCAGTCTCCTACTTTGGGGCGGAGGCACTGAAGCTTTCTTT. Translated, it gives CASLLLWGGGTEAFF.